This is a list of T cell receptor beta chains from one sample in a study of blood T cell repertoires in COVID-19. Assay used: immunoSEQ multiplex PCR; TCRdb lists only in-frame clones, some missing. Of 40,000 to 50,000 clones listed, approximately 90% are singletons. The sequenced sample consisted of peripheral blood. Source of these receptors: a man between 65 and 85 years old with acute or convalescent COVID-19. Each CDR3 is given without its conserved first and last residue.

CDR3 length | J gene | V gene | CDR3 protein
11 | TRBJ1-4 | TRBV10-3 | AISEAGNEKLF
13 | TRBJ1-4 | TRBV7-2 | ASSYDSATNEKLF
11 | TRBJ1-5 | TRBV5-4 | AWGQGAEQPQH
12 | TRBJ1-1 | TRBV5-1 | ASSSQGLGTEAF
13 | TRBJ2-7 | TRBV5-1 | ASSVLAGGTYEQY
14 | TRBJ1-6 | TRBV4-3 | ASSQDGSSYNSPLH
16 | TRBJ2-1 | TRBV15 | ATSRVRIALLYYNEQF
11 | TRBJ2-7 | TRBV27 | AAGGTGGYEQY
13 | TRBJ1-2 | TRBV4-3 | ASSQGGQGTYGYT
13 | TRBJ2-3 | TRBV2 | ASSESPGRTDTQY
11 | TRBJ1-6 | TRBV12-3/TRBV12-4 | ASSLMGNSPLH
10 | TRBJ2-5 | TRBV3-1/TRBV3-2 | ASRDTQETQY
12 | TRBJ1-2 | TRBV11-1 | ASSLGTGYYGYT
16 | TRBJ2-1 | TRBV5-1 | ASLGGDPREASYNEQF
13 | TRBJ1-1 | TRBV9 | ASSPEQGVNTEAF
14 | TRBJ1-6 | TRBV19 | ASSPRQYSYNSPLH
10 | TRBJ2-5 | TRBV27 | ASGTSDETQY
13 | TRBJ2-1 | TRBV7-3 | ASSLTGGRGNEQF
13 | TRBJ1-1 | TRBV5-5 | ASSLEGGYNAEAF
11 | TRBJ1-1 | TRBV6-6 | ASSYSDTDEAF
13 | TRBJ2-7 | TRBV11-2 | ASSPRTGGTYEQY
14 | TRBJ1-3 | TRBV28 | ASRLGQPGSGNTIY
14 | TRBJ2-2 | TRBV28 | ASVQLTGLDTGELF
11 | TRBJ2-1 | TRBV9 | ASSPRGLNEQF
12 | TRBJ1-2 | TRBV7-3 | ASSLGSLNYGYT
11 | TRBJ2-7 | TRBV7-2 | ASSLSNSYEQY
11 | TRBJ1-2 | TRBV5-5 | ASSPGSNYGYT
13 | TRBJ2-7 | TRBV5-6 | ASSDPGTGVYEQY
14 | TRBJ1-6 | TRBV4-2 | ASSQELGGGLSPLH
12 | TRBJ2-2 | TRBV20-1 | SASDGEDTGELF
12 | TRBJ1-5 | TRBV6-5 | ASRDRGGNQPQH
14 | TRBJ1-2 | TRBV18 | ASSLGTPQVDYGYT
13 | TRBJ1-2 | TRBV2 | ASSEIGGAGYGYT
10 | TRBJ2-2 | TRBV7-2 | ASRERQGNLF
14 | TRBJ1-6 | TRBV4-2 | ASSQVDRGKNSPLH
11 | TRBJ1-4 | TRBV2 | ASIQQVTEKLF
13 | TRBJ2-3 | TRBV29-1 | SATSDYSSTDTQY
11 | TRBJ1-5 | TRBV3-1/TRBV3-2 | ASSQDGQSKPH
14 | TRBJ1-1 | TRBV10-3 | AINGQGGVMNTEAF
11 | TRBJ2-6 | TRBV29-1 | SVAYSGANVLT
14 | TRBJ2-1 | TRBV11-3 | ASSNRVFSSYNEQF
12 | TRBJ2-7 | TRBV30 | AWTGGQGNYEQY
16 | TRBJ2-7 | TRBV18 | ASSPPALAGGQVDEQY
14 | TRBJ1-6 | TRBV14 | ASSQLTGGYNSPLH
14 | TRBJ2-6 | TRBV27 | ASSPYQAPGANVLT
14 | TRBJ1-4 | TRBV4-1 | ASSQRAGVGNEKLF
17 | TRBJ2-2 | TRBV3-1/TRBV3-2 | ASSQETGGGTGLSRELF
11 | TRBJ2-7 | TRBV14 | ASRPDGAYEQY
13 | TRBJ1-4 | TRBV18 | ASSRFGSVNEKLF
15 | TRBJ2-1 | TRBV19 | ASSKLAGGADYNEQF